A single sample is the source of the 9 T cell receptor beta chains below, sequenced in a study of lymphopenia after photon versus proton radiotherapy. Data came from immunoSEQ multiplex PCR; TCRdb stores just in-frame clones and leaves some out. Among 68,000 or so clones, approximately 91% were seen once, and the ten largest hold 2.5% to 3%. Sequencing used peripheral blood, obtained from a patient treated with photon-based radiotherapy. Receptor source: a woman aged 70-85 years with pancreatic cancer.

The chain links TRBV6-5 to TRBJ2-7, with D perhaps TRBD1 (6 bases). The CDR3 has 15 amino acids. Per the germline V gene, CDR1 is MNHEY and CDR2 is SVGAGI. The V end lost 6 bases, the J end lost 6 bases, and 21 bases lay between the germline ends. CDR3 sequence (DNA): TGTGCCAGCAGCTCTAGAACAGGGCCCCAGGCCGAGCAGTACTTC. It translates to CASSSRTGPQAEQYF.

The gene calls are TRBV11-2 and TRBJ2-1; no clear D gene. The CDR3 covers 13 residues. The germline CDR1 and CDR2 sequences are SGHAT and FQNNGV. V was trimmed by 1 base and J by 9 bases, leaving 10 bases between them. The CDR3 here is CASSLGHGSEQFF. The CDR3 bases are TGTGCCAGCAGCTTAGGGCATGGCAGTGAGCAGTTCTTC.

This chain joins TRBV20-1 and TRBJ2-7, with D hard to call. CDR1 is DFQATT, CDR2 SNEGSKA, per germline (reference sequence). The germline V and J ends were trimmed by 0 bases and 6 bases, with 6 bases remaining between them. The CDR3 sequence is 11 residues long. CDR3 nucleotides: TGCAGTGCTAGAGATACCAGCGAGCAGTACTTC. Translated: CSARDTSEQYF.

The chain uses TRBV28 and TRBJ1-5; D gene uncertain. Trimming shortened V by 6 bases and J by 4 bases, and 19 bases separated the two germline ends. The CDR3 has 16 amino acids. Germline CDR1 is MDHEN and CDR2 is SYDVKM. The DNA of the CDR3 is TGTGCCAGCAGCCCTTCGTCCGCCGGGAGGAATCAGCCCCAGCATTTT. It encodes CASSPSSAGRNQPQHF.

The V call is TRBV5-1, the J call TRBJ2-1, with D perhaps TRBD2 (6 bases). Germline V gene sequence: CDR1 SGHRS, CDR2 YFSETQ. CDR3 length equals 16 residues. Trimming took 6 bases from V and 9 from J, leaving 25 bases between them. The CDR3 sequence is CASTPFNSKLATEQFF. The CDR3 DNA follows: TGCGCCAGCACACCCTTTAATTCGAAACTAGCAACTGAGCAGTTCTTC.

The chain employs TRBV11-3 and TRBJ2-5; 10 nucleotides line up with TRBD1. Germline values: CDR1 SGHNT, CDR2 YENEEA. The CDR3 has 17 amino acids. Trimming removed 5 bases from V and 2 bases from J; junction bases left unmatched: 11. The CDR3 spells CASSEARDRGCQETQYF. The DNA for the CDR3 is TGTGCCAGCAGCGAAGCCCGGGACAGGGGATGTCAAGAGACCCAGTACTTC.

The chain couples TRBV6-5 to TRBJ1-1, with D possibly being TRBD1 (5 bases). From germline, CDR1 is MNHEY and CDR2 SVGAGI. V was shortened by 4 bases and J by 1 base, with 7 bases between the two germline ends. The CDR3 loop spans 13 amino acids. The CDR3 loop reads CASSWDPNTEAFF. CDR3 sequence (DNA): TGTGCCAGCAGTTGGGACCCGAACACTGAAGCTTTCTTT.

V is TRBV4-3 and J is TRBJ2-1, with TRBD2 matching over 7 bases. CDR1 and CDR2 (germline): LGHNA, YSLEER. With 4 bases clipped from V and 6 bases from J, the junction kept 6 bases outside the gene matches. This CDR3 contains 14 residues. DNA for the CDR3: TGCGCCAGCAGCCGTGAGGGGAGGGCCAATGAGCAGTTCTTC. Amino acids: CASSREGRANEQFF.

The chain combines TRBV5-1 with TRBJ2-2; 8 bases fit TRBD1. There are 15 residues in the CDR3. Trimming removed 4 bases from V and 3 bases from J; junction bases left unmatched: 5. In germline, CDR1 is SGHRS, CDR2 YFSETQ. CDR3 loop: CASSGGQAYTGELFF. CDR3 nucleotides: TGCGCCAGCAGCGGGGGACAGGCCTACACCGGGGAGCTGTTTTTT.